A single sample is the source of the 25 T cell receptor beta chains below, sequenced in a study of CD8 T cells in Susac syndrome. The authors reverse transcribed about 0.5 to 1 ug RNA with random hexamers. TCRdb ran MiXCR on the immunoSEQ multiplex PCR reads and lists one entry per CDR3 protein. Among about 130,000 distinct CDR3 sequences listed, about 96% were seen once. Sequenced sample: CD4+ T cells from PBMCs. All receptors derive from a human donor in good health.

This chain links TRBV6-6 with TRBJ2-5, with 8 bases aligning to TRBD1. V shed 4 bases, J shed 4 bases, and the junction held 5 bases outside the gene matches. The germline gives CDR1 MNHNY, CDR2 SVGAGI (reference sequence). There are 14 residues in the CDR3. CDR3 residues: CASSFQGARETQYF. As DNA, the CDR3 is TGTGCCAGCAGTTTTCAGGGGGCTAGAGAGACCCAGTACTTC.

This rearrangement joins TRBV29-1 to TRBJ1-2; 10 nucleotides agree with TRBD1. CDR1 is SQVTM, CDR2 ANQGSEA, per germline. Germline trimming cut 5 bases from V and 9 bases from J; bases unmatched to any gene: 6. This CDR3 contains 12 residues. The CDR3 sequence is CSVSGTGDRYTF. The CDR3 bases are TGCAGCGTTTCCGGGACAGGGGATCGCTACACCTTC.

This chain connects TRBV5-1 to TRBJ1-5; D gene ambiguous. The CDR3 totals 13 residues. The germline V gene has CDR1 SGHRS and CDR2 YFSETQ. V was cut by 4 bases and J by 4 bases, with 9 bases left in between. The CDR3 sequence: CASSMGWNQPQHF. The CDR3 region has the DNA TGCGCCAGCAGCATGGGGTGGAATCAGCCCCAGCATTTT.

The sample holds one count of this clonotype. The J gene is TRBJ2-7, the V gene TRBV5-1; D is perhaps TRBD2 (5 bases). V lost 3 bases and J lost 5, with 15 bases in between. CDR1 and CDR2 from the germline V gene are SGHRS and YFSETQ. CDR3 length: 14 residues. The CDR3 bases are TGCGCCAGCAGCTCGGGCGATACTAGTAACGAGCAGTACTTC. This encodes CASSSGDTSNEQYF.

This chain uses TRBV29-1 with TRBJ1-2; D possibly corresponds to TRBD1 (6 bases). The CDR3 consists of 13 residues. Germline V CDR1 and CDR2: SQVTM, ANQGSEA. The V end was cut by 5 bases, the J end by 2 bases, with 12 bases between. CDR3 loop: CSVRQDENYGYTF. CDR3 bases: TGCAGCGTTCGACAGGACGAAAACTATGGCTACACCTTC.

The chain uses TRBV7-2 and TRBJ2-7; 7 bases map to TRBD2. Trimming removed 4 bases from V and 3 bases from J; junction bases left unmatched: 6. The CDR3 spans 14 residues. Germline V CDR1 and CDR2: SGHTA, FQGNSA. DNA for the CDR3: TGTGCCAGCAGCTCCCGAGCGGGGCTCTACGAGCAGTACTTC. It specifies CASSSRAGLYEQYF. Supplemented by reference TRBV7-2 and TRBJ2-7, the full variable domain reads GAGVSQSPSNKVTEKGKDVELRCDPISGHTALYWYRQSLGQGLEFLIYFQGNSAPDKSGLPSDRFSAERTGGSVSTLTIQRTQQEDSAVYLCASSSRAGLYEQYFGPGTRLTVT.

J is TRBJ1-5 and V is TRBV3-1, with TRBD1 as a possible D gene (5 bases). Germline V gene data show CDR1 as LGHDT and CDR2 as YNNKEL (reference sequence). V was clipped by 4 bases and J by 0 bases, with 16 bases between them. The CDR3 has 17 residues. CDR3 protein: CASSLAPGSYSNQPQHF. Here the CDR3 DNA reads TGTGCCAGCAGCCTTGCCCCAGGGAGTTATAGCAATCAGCCCCAGCATTTT.

This chain connects TRBV29-1 to TRBJ1-1; D not resolved. Trimming pared 2 bases from V and 3 bases from J, leaving 7 bases between. The CDR3 runs to 12 residues. Germline values: CDR1 SQVTM, CDR2 ANQGSEA. For the CDR3, the DNA is TGCAGCGTTGAACTGGGTTACACTGAAGCTTTCTTT. This gives the protein CSVELGYTEAFF.

DNA for the CDR3: TGTGCCAGCAGCATAAGCTACGAGCAGTACTTC. Protein sequence: CASSISYEQYF. V usage is TRBV11-2 and J usage is TRBJ2-7; D is ambiguous. The CDR3 is 11 amino acids. The V gene lost 5 bases and the J gene lost 3 bases, with 5 bases spanning the gap. Germline CDR1 is SGHAT and CDR2 is FQNNGV.

This clonotype was observed a few times. This sequence joins TRBV6-5 and TRBJ1-5; D uncertain. Looked up from germline, CDR1 is MNHEY and CDR2 is SVGAGI. The CDR3 is 14 amino acids. Trimming cost V 3 bases and J 5 bases, with 11 bases left between them. The CDR3 sequence is CASSYRGLDQPQHF. The CDR3 DNA is TGTGCCAGCAGTTATCGGGGTTTGGATCAGCCCCAGCATTTT.

The gene calls are TRBV7-6 and TRBJ2-1; 8 bases are a match to TRBD2. CDR1 is SGHVS, CDR2 FNYEAQ, per germline. With 6 bases clipped from V and 7 bases from J, the junction kept 11 bases outside the gene matches. The CDR3 is 15 residues long. CDR3 region: CASSFSGIGANEQFF. The CDR3 bases are TGTGCCAGCAGTTTTAGCGGGATCGGGGCGAATGAGCAGTTCTTC.

This rearrangement joins TRBV5-1 to TRBJ2-7, with 8 bases matching TRBD2. This CDR3 has 14 amino acids. Germline V gene sequence: CDR1 SGHRS, CDR2 YFSETQ. J was trimmed by 3 bases and V by 3 bases; bases with no gene match: 5. The CDR3: CASSWPGLGYEQYF. DNA of the CDR3: TGCGCCAGCAGCTGGCCGGGACTAGGCTACGAGCAGTACTTC.

This clonotype came up once. The chain employs TRBV2 and TRBJ2-7, with 10 bases identical to TRBD1. Germline-derived CDR1 and CDR2 are SNHLY and FYNNEI. The CDR3 sequence is 14 residues long. Losses at the gene ends were 7 bases for V and 2 bases for J; bases not matched to a gene: 5. The CDR3 DNA reads as TGTGCCAGCAAAGGGACAGGGGCGACCTACGAGCAGTACTTC. As protein: CASKGTGATYEQYF. Complete variable domain (other parts from reference TRBV2 and TRBJ2-7): EPEVTQTPSHQVTQMGQEVILRCVPISNHLYFYWYRQILGQKVEFLVSFYNNEISEKSEIFDDQFSVERPDGSNFTLKIRSTKLEDSAMYFCASKGTGATYEQYFGPGTRLTVT.

This chain uses TRBV12-3 or TRBV12-4 with TRBJ2-6, with D possibly being TRBD1 (6 bases). Trimming stripped 11 bases from V and 2 bases from J, with 16 bases between. This CDR3 is built from 15 residues. CDR3 sequence (DNA): TGTGCCCTAGGGGAGTCAGGGGCTGGGGCCAACGTCCTGACTTTC. Translating gives CALGESGAGANVLTF.

The chain carries TRBV7-2 and TRBJ2-5; D may be TRBD1 (5 bases). The length of the CDR3 is 14 residues. Germline values: CDR1 SGHTA, CDR2 FQGNSA. V lost 5 bases and J 5 bases, leaving 15 bases between the germline ends. The CDR3 is CASSQDKGWETQYF. The DNA for the CDR3 is TGTGCCAGCAGCCAGGACAAGGGGTGGGAGACCCAGTACTTC. The full variable domain, rest sourced from reference TRBV7-2 and TRBJ2-5, is GAGVSQSPSNKVTEKGKDVELRCDPISGHTALYWYRQSLGQGLEFLIYFQGNSAPDKSGLPSDRFSAERTGGSVSTLTIQRTQQEDSAVYLCASSQDKGWETQYFGPGTRLLVL.

V is TRBV12-3 or TRBV12-4 and J is TRBJ2-1; 11 positions agree with TRBD1. The CDR3 is 16 residues long. The ends lost 4 bases at V and 1 base at J; junction bases unmatched: 3. The CDR3 reads CASSSRDRGSYNEQFF. The CDR3, as DNA: TGTGCCAGCAGTTCCCGGGACAGGGGGTCCTACAATGAGCAGTTCTTC.

This clonotype came up once. The V call is TRBV3-1, the J call TRBJ2-2, with 8 bases lining up with TRBD2. After removal of 2 bases from V and 0 bases from J, the junction contained 2 bases not matched to a gene. This CDR3 region has 16 residues. CDR1 is LGHDT and CDR2 is YNNKEL in the germline V gene (reference sequence). CDR3 DNA: TGTGCCAGCAGCCAAAATAGCGGGGCGAACACCGGGGAGCTGTTTTTT. Translating gives CASSQNSGANTGELFF.

The chain recombines TRBV7-2 with TRBJ2-3; D ambiguous. The germline gives CDR1 SGHTA, CDR2 FQGNSA. The CDR3 covers 13 residues. V lost 5 bases and J lost 2, with 8 bases in between. The CDR3 region has the DNA TGTGCCAGCAGCGGTCCCTTCACAGATACGCAGTATTTT. Translating gives CASSGPFTDTQYF. The full variable domain, its missing parts supplied by reference TRBV7-2 and TRBJ2-3, is GAGVSQSPSNKVTEKGKDVELRCDPISGHTALYWYRQSLGQGLEFLIYFQGNSAPDKSGLPSDRFSAERTGGSVSTLTIQRTQQEDSAVYLCASSGPFTDTQYFGPGTRLTVL.

The chain uses TRBV18 and TRBJ2-5; D not certain. The length of the CDR3 is 13 residues. The germline V gene encodes CDR1 KGHSH and CDR2 LQKENI. Trimming removed 2 bases at V and 5 bases at J, with 9 bases between. The CDR3 sequence is CASSPGLGETQYF. The CDR3 bases are TGTGCCAGCTCACCAGGTCTCGGGGAGACCCAGTACTTC.

Of note for this clonotype: Mismatch with germline at one junction end may stem from a read error. The V and J genes are TRBV2 and TRBJ2-7; D unresolved. The CDR3 runs to 12 residues. In germline, CDR1 is SNHLY, CDR2 FYNNEI. CDR3 in DNA: TGTGCCAGCAGTGAAAAGGTACTGGCAGTCGTCTTC. Residues: CASSEKVLAVVF.

The chain links TRBV11-1 to TRBJ2-1, with 9 bases aligning to TRBD2. Trimming at V came to 2 bases and at J to 8 bases, leaving 10 bases not matched to a gene. The CDR3 consists of 16 residues. Germline V gene data show CDR1 as SGHAT and CDR2 as FQDESV (reference sequence). The CDR3 region has the DNA TGTGCCAGCAGCTTAATCGTCGGTAGCGGGAGCTATGAGCAGTTCTTC. This gives the protein CASSLIVGSGSYEQFF. Variable domain in full (rest from reference TRBV11-1 and TRBJ2-1): EAEVAQSPRYKITEKSQAVAFWCDPISGHATLYWYRQILGQGPELLVQFQDESVVDDSQLPKDRFSAERLKGVDSTLKIQPAELGDSAMYLCASSLIVGSGSYEQFFGPGTRLTVL.

This clonotype showed up just once. The J gene is TRBJ2-5, the V gene TRBV4-1; the D gene could be TRBD1 or TRBD2 (5 bases each). The V and J ends lost 4 bases and 5 bases respectively, with 23 bases between them. Per the germline V gene, CDR1 is MGHRA and CDR2 is YSYEKL. CDR3 size: 17 residues. The CDR3 loop reads CASSRTPGAYPQETQYF. The DNA for the CDR3 is TGCGCCAGCAGCCGCACGCCCGGGGCCTACCCCCAGGAGACCCAGTACTTC.

The chain employs TRBV19 and TRBJ2-1, with D perhaps matching TRBD2 (6 bases). CDR1 is LNHDA and CDR2 is SQIVND in the germline V gene (reference sequence). Trimming shortened V by 2 bases and J by 6 bases, and 14 bases separated the two germline ends. This CDR3 spans 15 amino acids. The CDR3 DNA reads as TGTGCCAGTAGTATATACGGGACTGGAACCAATGAGCAGTTCTTC. Protein: CASSIYGTGTNEQFF.

With respect to this clonotype: The final CDR3 position lacks the conserved phenylalanine or tryptophan, pointing to a likely read error. The chain recombines TRBV5-1 with TRBJ2-7, with D tentatively TRBD1 (5 bases). The V end was cut by 2 bases, the J end by 0 bases, with 9 bases between. Germline values: CDR1 SGHRS, CDR2 YFSETQ. The CDR3 contains 14 residues. CDR3 sequence: CASSFDSYSYEQYL. CDR3 in DNA: TGCGCCAGCAGCTTTGACAGTTACTCCTACGAGCAGTACCTC.

The chain couples TRBV30 to TRBJ2-3; no definite D call. V shed 1 base and J shed 4 bases, with 6 bases lying between them. The germline V gene has CDR1 GTSNPN and CDR2 SVGIG (reference sequence). This CDR3 comprises 12 residues. The CDR3 DNA follows: TGTGCCTGGAGTGGGGGTCCAGATACGCAGTATTTT. Its translation: CAWSGGPDTQYF. Combining the CDR3 with reference TRBV30 and TRBJ2-3 gives the whole variable domain SQTIHQWPATLVQPVGSPLSLECTVEGTSNPNLYWYRQAAGRGLQLLFYSVGIGQISSEVPQNLSASRPQDRQFILSSKKLLLSDSGFYLCAWSGGPDTQYFGPGTRLTVL.